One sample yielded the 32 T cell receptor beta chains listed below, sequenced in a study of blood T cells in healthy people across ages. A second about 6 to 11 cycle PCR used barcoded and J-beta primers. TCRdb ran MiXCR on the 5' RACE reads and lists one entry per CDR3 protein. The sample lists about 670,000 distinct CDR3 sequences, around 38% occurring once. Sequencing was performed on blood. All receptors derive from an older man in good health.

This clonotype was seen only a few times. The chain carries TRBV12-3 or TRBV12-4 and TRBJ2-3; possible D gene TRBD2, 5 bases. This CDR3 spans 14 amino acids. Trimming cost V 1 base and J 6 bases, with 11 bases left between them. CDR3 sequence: CASSLVGKRDTQYF. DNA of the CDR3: TGTGCCAGCAGTTTAGTCGGGAAGAGGGATACGCAGTATTTT.

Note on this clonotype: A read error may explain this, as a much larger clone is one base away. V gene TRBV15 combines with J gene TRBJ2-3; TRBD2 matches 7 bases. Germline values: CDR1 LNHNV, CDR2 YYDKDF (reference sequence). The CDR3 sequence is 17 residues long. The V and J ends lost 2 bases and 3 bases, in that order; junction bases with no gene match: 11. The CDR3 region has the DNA TGTGCCACCAGCAGAAGTTTCGCGGGGGTAGCAACAGATACGCAGTATTTT. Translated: CATSRSFAGVATDTQYF.

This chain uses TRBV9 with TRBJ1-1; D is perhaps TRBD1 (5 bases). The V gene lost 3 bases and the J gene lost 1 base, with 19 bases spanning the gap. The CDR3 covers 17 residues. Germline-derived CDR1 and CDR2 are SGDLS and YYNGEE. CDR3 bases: TGTGCCAGCAGCGGGGACCCTCATCGGGCACCGAACACTGAAGCTTTCTTT. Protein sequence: CASSGDPHRAPNTEAFF.

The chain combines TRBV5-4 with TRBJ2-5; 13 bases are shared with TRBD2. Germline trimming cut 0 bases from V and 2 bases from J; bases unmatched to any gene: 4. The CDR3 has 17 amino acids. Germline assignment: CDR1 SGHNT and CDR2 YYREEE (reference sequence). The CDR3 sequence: CASSLGLAGGVQETQYF. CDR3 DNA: TGTGCCAGCAGCTTGGGACTAGCGGGAGGTGTTCAAGAGACCCAGTACTTC.

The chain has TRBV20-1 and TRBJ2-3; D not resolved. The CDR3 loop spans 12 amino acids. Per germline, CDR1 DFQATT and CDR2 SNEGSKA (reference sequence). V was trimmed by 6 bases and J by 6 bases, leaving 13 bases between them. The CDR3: CSAPSVLDTQYF. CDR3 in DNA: TGCAGTGCGCCCTCGGTGTTGGATACGCAGTATTTT.

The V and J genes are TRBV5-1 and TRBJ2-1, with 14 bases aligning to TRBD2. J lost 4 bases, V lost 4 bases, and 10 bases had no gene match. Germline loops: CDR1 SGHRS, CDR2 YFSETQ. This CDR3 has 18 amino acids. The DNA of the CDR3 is TGCGCCAGCAGCGGACCTGGACTAGCGGGAGGCTCGTACAATGAGCAGTTCTTC. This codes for CASSGPGLAGGSYNEQFF.

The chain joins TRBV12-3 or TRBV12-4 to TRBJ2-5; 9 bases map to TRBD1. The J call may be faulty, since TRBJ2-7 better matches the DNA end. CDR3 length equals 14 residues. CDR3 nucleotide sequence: TGTGCCAGCAGCCGGGACAGGGAGTTATCCGAGCAGTACTTC. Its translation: CASSRDRELSEQYF.

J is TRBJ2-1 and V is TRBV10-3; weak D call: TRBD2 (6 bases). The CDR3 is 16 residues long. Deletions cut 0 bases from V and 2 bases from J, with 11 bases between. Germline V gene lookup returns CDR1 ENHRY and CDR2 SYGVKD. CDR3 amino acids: CAISESVGGTYNEQFF. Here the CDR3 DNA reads TGTGCCATCAGTGAGTCGGTGGGGGGTACCTACAATGAGCAGTTCTTC.

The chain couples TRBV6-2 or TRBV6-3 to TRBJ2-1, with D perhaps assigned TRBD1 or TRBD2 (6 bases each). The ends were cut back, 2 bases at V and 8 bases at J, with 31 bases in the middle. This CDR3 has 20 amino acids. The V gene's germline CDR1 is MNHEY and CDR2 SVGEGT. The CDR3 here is CASSYLSGDTRGLRSYEQFF. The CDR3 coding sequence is TGTGCCAGCAGTTACCTTTCGGGGGACACCCGGGGCTTGAGGTCTTATGAGCAGTTCTTC.

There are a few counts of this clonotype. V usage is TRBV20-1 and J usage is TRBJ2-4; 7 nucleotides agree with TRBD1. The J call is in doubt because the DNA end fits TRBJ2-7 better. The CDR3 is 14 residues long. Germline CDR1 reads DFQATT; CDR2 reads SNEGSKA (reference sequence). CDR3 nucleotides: TGCAGTGCTAGGAGTACAGGGGATCTGTACGAGCAGTACTTC. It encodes CSARSTGDLYEQYF.

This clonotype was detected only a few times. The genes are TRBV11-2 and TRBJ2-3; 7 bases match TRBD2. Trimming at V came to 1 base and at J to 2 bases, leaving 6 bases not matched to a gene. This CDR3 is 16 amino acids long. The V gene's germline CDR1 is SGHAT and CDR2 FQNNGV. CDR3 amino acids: CASSLAAGVNTDTQYF. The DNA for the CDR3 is TGTGCCAGCAGCTTAGCGGCGGGAGTGAACACAGATACGCAGTATTTT. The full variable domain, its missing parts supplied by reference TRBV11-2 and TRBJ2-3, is EAGVAQSPRYKIIEKRQSVAFWCNPISGHATLYWYQQILGQGPKLLIQFQNNGVVDDSQLPKDRFSAERLKGVDSTLKIQPAKLEDSAVYLCASSLAAGVNTDTQYFGPGTRLTVL.

The CDR3 sequence: CASSPSGGSGNTQYF. The CDR3, as DNA: TGTGCCAGCAGTCCCTCAGGTGGGTCCGGAAATACGCAGTATTTT. The chain recombines TRBV6-2 or TRBV6-3 with TRBJ2-3; D not certain. The CDR3 is 15 amino acids. The germline gives CDR1 MNHEY, CDR2 SVGEGT. Trimming shortened V by 5 bases and J by 7 bases, and 19 bases separated the two germline ends.

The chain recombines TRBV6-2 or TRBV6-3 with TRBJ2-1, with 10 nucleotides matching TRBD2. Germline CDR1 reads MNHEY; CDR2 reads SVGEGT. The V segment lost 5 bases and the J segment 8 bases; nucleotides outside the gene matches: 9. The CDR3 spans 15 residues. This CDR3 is CASSQGRAGGYEQFF. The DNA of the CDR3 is TGTGCCAGCAGTCAGGGACGAGCGGGAGGGTATGAGCAGTTCTTC.

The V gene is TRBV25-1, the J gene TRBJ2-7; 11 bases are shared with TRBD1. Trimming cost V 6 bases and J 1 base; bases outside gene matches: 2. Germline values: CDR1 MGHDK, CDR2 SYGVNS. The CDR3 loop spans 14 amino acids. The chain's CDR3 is CASSGQGASYEQYF. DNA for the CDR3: TGTGCCAGCAGCGGACAGGGGGCTTCCTACGAGCAGTACTTC.

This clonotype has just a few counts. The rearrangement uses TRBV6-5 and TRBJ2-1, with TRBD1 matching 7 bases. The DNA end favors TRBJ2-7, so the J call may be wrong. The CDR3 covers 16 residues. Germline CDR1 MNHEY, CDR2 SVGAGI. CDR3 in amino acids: CASSTEGAFSYNEQYF. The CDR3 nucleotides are TGTGCCAGCAGTACCGAGGGGGCCTTCTCCTACAATGAGCAGTACTTC.

Here the CDR3 reads CAGSTTSGVDTQYF. The CDR3 DNA reads as TGCGCCGGCTCAACTACTAGCGGGGTGGATACGCAGTATTTT. The chain combines TRBV5-1 with TRBJ2-3; 10 bases agree with TRBD2. The CDR3 loop spans 14 amino acids. The germline CDR1 and CDR2 sequences are SGHRS and YFSETQ. Losses at the gene ends were 10 bases for V and 6 bases for J; bases not matched to a gene: 11.

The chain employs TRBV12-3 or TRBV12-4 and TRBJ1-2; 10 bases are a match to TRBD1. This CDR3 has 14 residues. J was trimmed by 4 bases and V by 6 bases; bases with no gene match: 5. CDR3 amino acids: CASSGQGGVYGYTF. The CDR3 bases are TGTGCCAGCAGCGGACAGGGGGGGGTCTATGGCTACACCTTC.

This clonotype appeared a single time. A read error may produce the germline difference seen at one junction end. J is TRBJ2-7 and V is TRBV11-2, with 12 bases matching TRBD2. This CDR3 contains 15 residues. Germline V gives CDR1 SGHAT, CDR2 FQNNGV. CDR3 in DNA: TGTGTCAGCAGCTGGACTAGCGGGGTCTCCTACGAGCAGTACTTC. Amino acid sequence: CVSSWTSGVSYEQYF.

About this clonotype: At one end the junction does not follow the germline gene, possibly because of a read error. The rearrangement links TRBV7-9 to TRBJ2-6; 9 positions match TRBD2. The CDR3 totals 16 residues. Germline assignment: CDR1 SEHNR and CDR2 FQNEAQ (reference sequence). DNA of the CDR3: TGTGCCAGCAGCATTGGACTAGCGACTGGGGCCGACGTCCTGACTTTC. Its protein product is CASSIGLATGADVLTF.

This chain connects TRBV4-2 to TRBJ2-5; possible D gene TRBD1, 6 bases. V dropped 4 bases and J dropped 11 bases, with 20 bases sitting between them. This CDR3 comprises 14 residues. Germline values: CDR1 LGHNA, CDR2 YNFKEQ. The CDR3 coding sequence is TGTGCCAGCAGCCGGTTGGACAGAGACAATGAGCAGTACTTC. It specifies CASSRLDRDNEQYF.

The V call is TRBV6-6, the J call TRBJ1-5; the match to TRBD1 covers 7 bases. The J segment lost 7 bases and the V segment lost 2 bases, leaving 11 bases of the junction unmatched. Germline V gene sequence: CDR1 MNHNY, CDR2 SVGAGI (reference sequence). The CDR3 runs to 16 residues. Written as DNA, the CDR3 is TGTGCCAGCAGTTACGGGGGACAGCTTTTTAACCAGCCCCAGCATTTT. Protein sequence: CASSYGGQLFNQPQHF.

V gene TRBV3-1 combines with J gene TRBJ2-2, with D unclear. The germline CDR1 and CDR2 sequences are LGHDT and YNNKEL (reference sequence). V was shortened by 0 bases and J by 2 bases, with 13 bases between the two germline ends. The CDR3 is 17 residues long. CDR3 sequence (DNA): TGTGCCAGCAGCCAAGATGGTGGTGTTCTTAACACCGGGGAGCTGTTTTTT. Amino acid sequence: CASSQDGGVLNTGELFF. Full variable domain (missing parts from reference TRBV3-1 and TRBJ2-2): DTAVSQTPKYLVTQMGNDKSIKCEQNLGHDTMYWYKQDSKKFLKIMFSYNNKELIINETVPNRFSPKSPDKAHLNLHINSLELGDSAVYFCASSQDGGVLNTGELFFGEGSRLTVL.

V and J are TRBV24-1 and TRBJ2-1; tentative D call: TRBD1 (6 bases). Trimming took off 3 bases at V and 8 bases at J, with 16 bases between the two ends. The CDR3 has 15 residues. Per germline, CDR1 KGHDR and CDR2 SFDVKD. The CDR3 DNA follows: TGTGCCACCAGTGATAAAACGCCACAGGGCGATGAGCAGTTCTTC. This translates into CATSDKTPQGDEQFF.

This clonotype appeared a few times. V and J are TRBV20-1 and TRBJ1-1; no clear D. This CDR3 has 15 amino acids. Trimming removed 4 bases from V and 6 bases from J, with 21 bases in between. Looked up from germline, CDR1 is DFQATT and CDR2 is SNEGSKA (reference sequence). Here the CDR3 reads CSAIRLGSGVPEAFF. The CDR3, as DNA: TGCAGTGCTATAAGACTGGGCAGTGGGGTCCCTGAAGCTTTCTTT.

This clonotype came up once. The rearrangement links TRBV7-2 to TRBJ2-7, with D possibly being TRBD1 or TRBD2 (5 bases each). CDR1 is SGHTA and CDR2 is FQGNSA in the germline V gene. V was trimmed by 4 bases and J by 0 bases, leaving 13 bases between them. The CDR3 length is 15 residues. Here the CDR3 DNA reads TGTGCCAGCAGCTGGCCAGGGACCGACTCCTACGAGCAGTACTTC. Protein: CASSWPGTDSYEQYF.

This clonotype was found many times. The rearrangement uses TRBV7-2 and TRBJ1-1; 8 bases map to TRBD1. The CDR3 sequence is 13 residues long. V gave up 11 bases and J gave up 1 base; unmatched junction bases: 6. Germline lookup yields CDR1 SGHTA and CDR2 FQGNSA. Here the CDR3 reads CACAGQGNTEAFF. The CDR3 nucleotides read TGTGCCTGCGCCGGACAGGGGAACACTGAAGCTTTCTTT.

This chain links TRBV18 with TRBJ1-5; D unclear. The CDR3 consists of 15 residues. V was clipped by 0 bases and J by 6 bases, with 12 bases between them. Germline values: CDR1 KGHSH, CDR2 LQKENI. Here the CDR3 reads CASSPPGFPSQPQHF. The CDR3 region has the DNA TGTGCCAGCTCACCACCGGGGTTCCCAAGTCAGCCCCAGCATTTT.

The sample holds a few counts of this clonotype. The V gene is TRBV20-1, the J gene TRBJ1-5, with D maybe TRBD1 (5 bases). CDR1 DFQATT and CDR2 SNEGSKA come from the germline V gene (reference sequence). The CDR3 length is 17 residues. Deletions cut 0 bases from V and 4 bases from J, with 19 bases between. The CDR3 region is CSAREGEWGGANQPQHF. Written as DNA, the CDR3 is TGCAGTGCTAGAGAGGGGGAGTGGGGAGGGGCGAATCAGCCCCAGCATTTT.

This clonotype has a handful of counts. This chain's CDR3 is CASSQAAEQFF. DNA for the CDR3: TGTGCCAGCAGCCAAGCGGCGGAGCAGTTCTTC. This rearrangement joins TRBV3-1 to TRBJ2-1; D is unclear. CDR1 and CDR2 from the germline V gene are LGHDT and YNNKEL (reference sequence). The CDR3 has 11 amino acids. V dropped 1 base and J dropped 10 bases, with 5 bases sitting between them.

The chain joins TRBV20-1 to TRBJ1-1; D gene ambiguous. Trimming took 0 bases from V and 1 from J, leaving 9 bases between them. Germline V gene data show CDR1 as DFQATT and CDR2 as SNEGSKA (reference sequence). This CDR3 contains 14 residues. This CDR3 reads CSAREHGPNTEAFF. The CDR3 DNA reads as TGCAGTGCTAGAGAACACGGACCGAACACTGAAGCTTTCTTT.

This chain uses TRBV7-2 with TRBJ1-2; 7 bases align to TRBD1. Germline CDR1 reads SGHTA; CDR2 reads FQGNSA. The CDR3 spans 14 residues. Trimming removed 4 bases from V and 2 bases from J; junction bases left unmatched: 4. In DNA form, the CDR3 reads TGTGCCAGCAGCTCCGACAGGGCCAACTATGGCTACACCTTC. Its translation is CASSSDRANYGYTF.

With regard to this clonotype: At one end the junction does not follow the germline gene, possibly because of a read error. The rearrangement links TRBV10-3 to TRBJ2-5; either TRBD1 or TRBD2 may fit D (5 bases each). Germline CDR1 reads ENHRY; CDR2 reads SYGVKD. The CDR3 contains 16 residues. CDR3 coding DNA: TGTGCCATCAGTGAGCCAGGGACGCCCTACCAAGAGATCCAGTACTTC. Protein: CAISEPGTPYQEIQYF.